Listed here is a single TCR beta chain. The data were obtained in a study of T-cell memory formation after mild COVID-19. A single record per CDR3 protein comes from TCRdb applying MiXCR to the 5' RACE reads. The sample holds about 200,000 distinct CDR3 sequences, approximately 16% seen once. This TCR derives from an adult woman who had mild COVID-19 (a few samples of this study predate the infection). Cell type and time point are not known. The material sequenced was PBMCs or a T cell subset sorted from them (not recorded which).

CDR3 sequence (DNA): TGCAGTGCCGAGTGGACTGCGAGCAATCAGCCCCAGCATTTT. Translated, it gives CSAEWTASNQPQHF. This chain uses TRBV20-1 with TRBJ1-5; D gene ambiguous. With 6 bases removed from V and 1 base from J, the gap between germline ends came to 13 bases. Germline loops: CDR1 DFQATT, CDR2 SNEGSKA (reference sequence). This CDR3 is built from 14 residues.